Sequencing of this T cell receptor beta chain was carried out in a study of blood T cells in healthy people across ages. CDR3 length equals 12 residues. Looked up from germline, CDR1 is SNHLY and CDR2 is FYNNEI. V was pared by 8 bases and J by 7 bases, with 11 bases between. Study-wide results and caveats: Compared with aged donors, long-lived donors showed fewer expanded clones, suggesting selection. Diversity figures based on one million T cells were deemed too low.

Ranging in age from roughly 6 to 90, the donors were healthy Caucasian individuals from Russia. Whenever a sample was processed, at least 6 million PBMCs were isolated. About this clonotype itself: Its antigen is unknown.

The use of a sample-barcoded 5' primer and a J-beta primer mix characterized a second PCR of 7 to 11 cycles. TCRdb reanalysed the 5' RACE reads using MiXCR and keeps one entry per CDR3 protein. The sample shows around 690,000 distinct CDR3 sequences, roughly three fifths of them seen only once. This receptor was obtained from a man in his 60s in good health. Specimen: blood. The rearrangement joins TRBV2 to TRBJ1-4; D ambiguous. The DNA for the CDR3 is TGTGCCAGCGGGAGACGGACTGAAAAACTGTTTTTT. The encoded protein is CASGRRTEKLFF. The full variable domain, its missing parts supplied by reference TRBV2 and TRBJ1-4, is EPEVTQTPSHQVTQMGQEVILRCVPISNHLYFYWYRQILGQKVEFLVSFYNNEISEKSEIFDDQFSVERPDGSNFTLKIRSTKLEDSAMYFCASGRRTEKLFFGSGTQLSVL.